This TCR beta chain came from a study of blood T cell repertoires in COVID-19. Germline V lookup: CDR1 MNHEY, CDR2 SVGAGI. The CDR3 consists of 14 residues. The V and J ends lost 6 bases and 4 bases, in that order; junction bases with no gene match: 4. In the source study's methods: Reference gene primer amplification gave nucleated cell count estimates. Here immunoSEQ multiplex PCR was the method, and the copy in TCRdb shows in-frame clones only, minus some. The V and J calls and clone size are taken from that table; D and trimming were inferred from the DNA. The data show roughly 350,000 clones, 85% seen once.

This chain joins TRBV6-5 and TRBJ1-3; 9 positions match TRBD1. The sample consisted of peripheral blood. The sequence came from a woman aged 18-29 years with acute or convalescent COVID-19. The CDR3 is CASSPQGAGNTIYF. DNA for the CDR3: TGTGCCAGCAGCCCACAGGGGGCCGGAAACACCATATATTTT.